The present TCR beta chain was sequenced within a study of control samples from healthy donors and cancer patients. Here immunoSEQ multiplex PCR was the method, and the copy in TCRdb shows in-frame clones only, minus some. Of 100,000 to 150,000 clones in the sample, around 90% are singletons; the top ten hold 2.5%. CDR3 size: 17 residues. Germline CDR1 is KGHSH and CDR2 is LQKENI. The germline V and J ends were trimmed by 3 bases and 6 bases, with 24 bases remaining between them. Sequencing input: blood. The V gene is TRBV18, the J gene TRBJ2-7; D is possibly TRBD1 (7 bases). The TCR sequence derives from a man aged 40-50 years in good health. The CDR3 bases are TGTGCCAGCTCACCTATCGCAACGGGCAGGGGGGTCCGCGAGCAGTACTTC. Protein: CASSPIATGRGVREQYF. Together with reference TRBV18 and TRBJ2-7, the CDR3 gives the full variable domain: NAGVMQNPRHLVRRRGQEARLRCSPMKGHSHVYWYRQLPEEGLKFMVYLQKENIIDESGMPKERFSAEFPKEGPSILRIQQVVRGDSAAYFCASSPIATGRGVREQYFGPGTRLTVT.